These T cell receptor beta chains were read from a single sample in a study of cytomegalovirus exposure and HLA in healthy donors. Clones were read by immunoSEQ multiplex PCR, and TCRdb kept only the in-frame ones, dropping some. The data hold 150,000 or so clones, with 75% to 80% observed a single time. Sequences were obtained from PBMCs. The receptor source for this set is a male donor in good health and CMV-seronegative. Each CDR3 is given with its conserved first and last residue. D genes are given only for firm matches. Size tells how often a clone was seen (once, few, many) or the class of an expanded clone, and some rows leave it out.

j_gene	v_gene	abundance	d_gene	CDR3aa	CDR3nt
TRBJ2-2	TRBV5-1	NA	NA	CASSRTGTPNTGELFF	TGCGCCAGCAGCAGAACCGGGACACCGAACACCGGGGAGCTGTTTTTT
TRBJ2-3	TRBV9	NA	NA	CASSAQILADTQYF	TGTGCCAGCAGCGCCCAAATACTGGCAGATACGCAGTATTTT
TRBJ1-6	TRBV6-5	NA	TRBD1	CASSYFGQGNQPLHF	TGTGCCAGCAGTTACTTTGGACAGGGGAATCAACCCCTCCACTTT
TRBJ2-5	TRBV6-1	NA	NA	CASRSIPAEQETQYF	TGTGCCAGCAGATCCATCCCGGCGGAACAAGAGACCCAGTACTTC
TRBJ2-3	TRBV6-5	NA	NA	CASAGRDTQYF	TGTGCCAGCGCGGGACGGGATACGCAGTATTTT
TRBJ2-7	TRBV25-1	NA	NA	CASSWTYEQYF	TGTGCCAGCAGTTGGACTTACGAGCAGTACTTC
TRBJ2-6	TRBV5-1	NA	TRBD2	CASSKTGGGSTGANVLTF	TGCGCCAGCAGCAAGACGGGAGGGGGTAGCACTGGGGCCAACGTCCTGACTTTC
TRBJ2-3	TRBV18	once	NA	CASSLTSLVTDTQYF	TGTGCCAGCTCACTCACTAGCCTCGTGACGGATACGCAGTATTTT
TRBJ2-5	TRBV7-8	NA	NA	CASSLVQKGASETQYF	TGTGCCAGCAGCTTAGTTCAAAAAGGAGCCAGTGAGACCCAGTACTTC
TRBJ2-7	TRBV19	NA	NA	CASSIVRGEQYF	TGTGCCAGTAGTATAGTAAGGGGCGAGCAGTACTTC
TRBJ2-1	TRBV10-3	few	TRBD1	CAIRGRQGRYNEQFF	TGTGCCATCAGGGGTCGACAGGGTCGATACAATGAGCAGTTCTTC
TRBJ2-2	TRBV27	NA	NA	CASSLLSGRGGELFF	TGTGCCAGCAGTTTGTTGTCGGGGCGGGGCGGGGAGCTGTTTTTT
TRBJ1-2	TRBV5-4	once	TRBD1	CASSLAWTGDLGYTF	TGTGCCAGCAGCTTGGCCTGGACAGGGGATTTGGGCTACACCTTC
TRBJ1-1	TRBV27	once	TRBD1	CASSQRGQLNTEAFF	TGTGCCAGCAGCCAAAGGGGACAGTTGAACACTGAAGCTTTCTTT
TRBJ2-3	TRBV4-1	NA	NA	CASSQGRDRPSTDTQYF	TGCGCCAGCAGCCAAGGGAGGGACAGACCAAGCACAGATACGCAGTATTTT
TRBJ2-7	TRBV5-1	once	NA	CASSPRLADTLYEQYF	TGCGCCAGCAGTCCCCGCCTCGCGGACACCCTCTACGAGCAGTACTTC
TRBJ2-1	TRBV4-2	NA	NA	CASSQDGHEQFF	TGTGCCAGCAGCCAAGATGGACACGAGCAGTTCTTC
TRBJ1-1	TRBV19	NA	TRBD1	CASTGQGATEAFF	TGTGCCAGTACCGGACAGGGGGCGACTGAAGCTTTCTTT
TRBJ2-1	TRBV5-1	NA	NA	CASSLAPHRVGNEQFF	TGCGCCAGCAGCTTGGCTCCCCACAGGGTCGGGAATGAGCAGTTCTTC
TRBJ2-7	TRBV10-3	NA	TRBD1	CAIRTGTGSYEQYF	TGTGCCATCAGAACCGGGACAGGGTCCTACGAGCAGTACTTC
TRBJ2-2	TRBV6-5	few	TRBD2	CASSWEGPPTGELFF	TGTGCCAGCAGTTGGGAGGGGCCACCCACCGGGGAGCTGTTTTTT
TRBJ1-4	TRBV5-1	NA	NA	CASSFTGDGVKLFF	TGCGCCAGCAGCTTCACCGGGGATGGTGTAAAACTGTTTTTT
TRBJ1-5	TRBV27	NA	NA	CASSFVGNQPQHF	TGTGCCAGCAGTTTTGTCGGGAATCAGCCCCAGCATTTT
TRBJ2-2	TRBV11-2	NA	TRBD2	CASSPLLAGGPGTGELFF	TGTGCCAGCAGCCCCCTTTTGGCGGGAGGGCCTGGGACCGGGGAGCTGTTTTTT
TRBJ2-7	TRBV10-3	few	TRBD2	CAIRSTSGDYEQYF	TGTGCCATCAGGTCGACTAGCGGGGACTACGAGCAGTACTTC
TRBJ1-5	TRBV19	NA	TRBD1	CASRRDRASNQPQHF	TGTGCCAGTAGAAGGGACAGGGCGAGCAATCAGCCCCAGCATTTT
TRBJ1-3	TRBV2	once	TRBD1	CASTRDSGSGNTIYF	TGTGCCAGCACCCGGGACAGCGGCTCTGGAAACACCATATATTTT
TRBJ1-1	TRBV10-2	NA	NA	CASSESGTPKTEAFF	TGCGCCAGCAGTGAGTCGGGGACACCTAAGACTGAAGCTTTCTTT
TRBJ2-7	TRBV6-4	NA	NA	CASGATPNVIEQYF	TGTGCCAGCGGGGCCACTCCCAACGTTATCGAGCAGTACTTC
TRBJ2-7	TRBV4-2	NA	NA	CASSQDQQGSNEQYF	TGTGCCAGCAGCCAAGATCAACAGGGCAGCAACGAGCAGTACTTC
TRBJ2-5	TRBV6-5	NA	NA	CASSYEPEYQETQYF	TGTGCCAGCAGTTACGAACCCGAGTACCAAGAGACCCAGTACTTC
TRBJ2-7	TRBV5-1	NA	TRBD2	CASSLLGGLDTYEQYF	TGCGCCAGCAGCCTTCTCGGGGGACTAGATACCTACGAGCAGTACTTC
TRBJ2-2	TRBV6-5	NA	NA	CASRPQGGTGELFF	TGTGCCAGCAGGCCACAGGGGGGGACCGGGGAGCTGTTTTTT
TRBJ1-5	TRBV7-2	NA	NA	CASSQTPGGGPQHF	TGTGCCAGCAGCCAAACCCCAGGCGGAGGTCCCCAGCATTTT
TRBJ2-1	TRBV7-2	NA	TRBD1	CASSPAGTAYNEQFF	TGTGCCAGCAGCCCAGCCGGGACAGCCTACAATGAGCAGTTCTTC
TRBJ1-2	TRBV28	NA	NA	CASRIGQSYGYTF	TGTGCCAGCAGGATAGGACAGTCATATGGCTACACCTTC
TRBJ1-2	TRBV7-9	NA	NA	CASNLQGGYGYTF	TGTGCCAGCAACTTACAGGGTGGCTATGGCTACACCTTC
TRBJ2-7	TRBV29-1	NA	NA	CSVRQALEQYF	TGCAGCGTTAGGCAGGCCCTGGAGCAGTACTTC
TRBJ1-6	TRBV7-2	NA	NA	CASSSIDTSYNSPLHF	TGTGCCAGCAGCTCGATCGACACCTCCTATAATTCACCCCTCCACTTT
TRBJ2-7	TRBV2	few	NA	CASSPTVINYEQYF	TGTGCCAGCAGTCCGACAGTGATAAACTACGAGCAGTACTTC
TRBJ2-7	TRBV11-2	NA	TRBD1	CASSRVPTGNYEQYF	TGTGCCAGCAGCCGAGTTCCGACAGGGAACTACGAGCAGTACTTC
TRBJ1-1	TRBV6-5	NA	NA	CASSTQGNTEAFF	TGTGCCAGCAGCACACAGGGGAACACTGAAGCTTTCTTT
TRBJ2-5	TRBV7-8	NA	NA	CASSLVAARGGRETQYF	TGTGCCAGCAGCTTAGTAGCGGCTCGCGGAGGGAGGGAGACCCAGTACTTC
TRBJ1-2	TRBV19	NA	TRBD1	CASSMGTGGAYGYTF	TGTGCCAGTAGTATGGGGACAGGGGGCGCGTATGGCTACACCTTC
TRBJ1-2	TRBV7-8	few	NA	CASRLAPGTPFSGSGYTF	TGTGCCAGCAGGTTAGCTCCCGGGACTCCTTTTTCGGGGTCTGGCTACACCTTC
TRBJ1-1	TRBV21-1	NA	NA	CASSKSTQRHTEAFF	TGTGCCAGCAGCAAAAGCACACAGAGACACACTGAAGCTTTCTTT